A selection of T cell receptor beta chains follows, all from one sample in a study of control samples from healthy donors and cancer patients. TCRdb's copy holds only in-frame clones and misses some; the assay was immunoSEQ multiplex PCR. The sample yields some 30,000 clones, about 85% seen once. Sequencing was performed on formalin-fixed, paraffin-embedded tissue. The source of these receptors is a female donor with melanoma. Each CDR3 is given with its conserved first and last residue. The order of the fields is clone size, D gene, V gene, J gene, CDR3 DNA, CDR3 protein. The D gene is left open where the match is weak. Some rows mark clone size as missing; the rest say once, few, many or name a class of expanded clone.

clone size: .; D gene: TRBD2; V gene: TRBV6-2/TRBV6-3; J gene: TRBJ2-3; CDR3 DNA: TGTGCCAGCAGTTACAACGCGGGAGTGGGCACAGATACGCAGTATTTT; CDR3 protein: CASSYNAGVGTDTQYF
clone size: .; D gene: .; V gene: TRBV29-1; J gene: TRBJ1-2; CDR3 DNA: TGCAGCGTCTCCGTGGGGGACTATGGCTACACCTTC; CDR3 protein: CSVSVGDYGYTF
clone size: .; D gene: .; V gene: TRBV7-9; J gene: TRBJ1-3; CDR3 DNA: TGTGCCAGCAGCCCCCAGGGTTTGGGAAACACCATATATTTT; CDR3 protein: CASSPQGLGNTIYF
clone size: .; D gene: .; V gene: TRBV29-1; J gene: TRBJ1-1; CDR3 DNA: TGCAGCGTTGAAGAGTCTCGGACTGAAGCTTTCTTT; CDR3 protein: CSVEESRTEAFF
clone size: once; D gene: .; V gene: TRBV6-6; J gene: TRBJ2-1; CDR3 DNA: TGTGCCAGCAGCCGACACAACCCGGGACCGAGAATCGTCTCGAACAATGAGCAGTTCTTC; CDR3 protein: CASSRHNPGPRIVSNNEQFF
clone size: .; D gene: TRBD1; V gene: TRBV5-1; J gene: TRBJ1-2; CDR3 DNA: TGCGCCAGCAGCTGGAACCGAGACAGGGGGGACTATGGCTACACCTTC; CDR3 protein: CASSWNRDRGDYGYTF
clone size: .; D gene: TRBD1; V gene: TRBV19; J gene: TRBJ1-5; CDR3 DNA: TGTGCCACCTTAGACAGGGGGCCCTCCAGCAATCAGCCCCAGCATTTT; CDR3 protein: CATLDRGPSSNQPQHF
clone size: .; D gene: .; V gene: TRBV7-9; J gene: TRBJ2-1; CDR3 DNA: TGTGCCAGCAGCTTTGGGGGAAGAGAACGACAGAGCTCCTACAATGAGCAGTTCTTC; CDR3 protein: CASSFGGRERQSSYNEQFF
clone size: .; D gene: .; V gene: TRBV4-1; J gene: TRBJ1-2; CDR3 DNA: TGCGCCAGCAGCCAAGACCGTCCCTATGGCTACACCTTC; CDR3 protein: CASSQDRPYGYTF
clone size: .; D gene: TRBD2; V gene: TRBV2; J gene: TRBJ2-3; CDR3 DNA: TGTGCCCGCTCCGGGACTAGCTCGTGGAGCACAGATACGCAGTATTTT; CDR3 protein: CARSGTSSWSTDTQYF
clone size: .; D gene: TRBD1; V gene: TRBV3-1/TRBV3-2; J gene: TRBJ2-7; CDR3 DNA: TGTGCCAGCAGCCCCGGAGGTCAACAGGGGGGAGCGCAGTACTTC; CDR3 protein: CASSPGGQQGGAQYF
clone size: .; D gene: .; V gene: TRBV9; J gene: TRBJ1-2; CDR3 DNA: TGTGCCAGCAGCGTGGATGGAGGGATAGGGTCGGGCTACACCTTC; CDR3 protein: CASSVDGGIGSGYTF
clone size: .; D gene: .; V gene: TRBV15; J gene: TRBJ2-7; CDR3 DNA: TGTGCCACCAGCAGGGGTCGGCGAGGCGGGACCTCCTACGAGCAGTACTTC; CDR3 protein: CATSRGRRGGTSYEQYF
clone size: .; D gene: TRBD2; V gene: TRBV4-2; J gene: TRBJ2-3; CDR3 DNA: TGTGCCAGCAGCCAAGCAAGCGGGAACATAGATACGCAGTATTTT; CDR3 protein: CASSQASGNIDTQYF
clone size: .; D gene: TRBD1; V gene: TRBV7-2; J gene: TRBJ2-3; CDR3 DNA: TGTGCCAGCAGCTCGTGGGACAGGGATACAGATACGCAGTATTTT; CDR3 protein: CASSSWDRDTDTQYF
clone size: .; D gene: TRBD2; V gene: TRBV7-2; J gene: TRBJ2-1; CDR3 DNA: TGTGCCAGCAGAGCGACTAGCGGGAGTCCAAATGAGCAGTTCTTC; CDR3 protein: CASRATSGSPNEQFF
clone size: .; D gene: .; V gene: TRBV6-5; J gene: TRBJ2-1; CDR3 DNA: TGTGCCAGCAGTTCGGAAGGTCCCTCCTACAATGAGCAGTTCTTC; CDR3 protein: CASSSEGPSYNEQFF
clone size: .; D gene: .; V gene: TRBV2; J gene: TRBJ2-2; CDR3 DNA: TGTGCCAGCAAGGAGGATAGGGGCACCGGGGAGCTGTTTTTT; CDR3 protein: CASKEDRGTGELFF
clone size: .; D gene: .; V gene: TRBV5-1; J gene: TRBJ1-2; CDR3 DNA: TGCGCCAGCAGCTTGGATACAGGATTAACACTTTATGGCTACACCTTC; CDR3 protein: CASSLDTGLTLYGYTF
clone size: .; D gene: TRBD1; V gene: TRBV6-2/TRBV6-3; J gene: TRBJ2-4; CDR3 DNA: TGTGCCAGCAGTTTTACAGGGGGACGAAACATTCAGTACTTC; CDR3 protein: CASSFTGGRNIQYF
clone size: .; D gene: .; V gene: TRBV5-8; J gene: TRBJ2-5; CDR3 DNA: TGTGCCAGCAGTTCGCCGGGCGTAGGAGAAGAGACCCAGTACTTC; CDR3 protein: CASSSPGVGEETQYF
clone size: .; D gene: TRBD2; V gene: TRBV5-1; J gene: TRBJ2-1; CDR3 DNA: TGCGCCAGCACTGGGATAGCGGGAGTCAATGAGCAGTTCTTC; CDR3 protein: CASTGIAGVNEQFF
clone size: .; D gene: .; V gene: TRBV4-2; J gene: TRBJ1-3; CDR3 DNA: TGTGCCAGCAGCCAAGCGTCGGATGGAAACACCATATATTTT; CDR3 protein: CASSQASDGNTIYF
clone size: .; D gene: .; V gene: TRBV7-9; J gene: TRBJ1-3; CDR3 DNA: TGTGTCAGCAGCTTCGTCAGGGCCTCTGGAAACACCATATATTTT; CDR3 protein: CVSSFVRASGNTIYF
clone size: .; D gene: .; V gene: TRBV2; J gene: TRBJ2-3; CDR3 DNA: TGTGCCAGCTTGGGTGGGCCGGCTACGCAGTATTTT; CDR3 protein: CASLGGPATQYF
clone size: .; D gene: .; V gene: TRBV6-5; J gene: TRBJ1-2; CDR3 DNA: TGTGCCAGCAGTTACTCGTCACGGAGGTATGGCTACACCTTC; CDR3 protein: CASSYSSRRYGYTF
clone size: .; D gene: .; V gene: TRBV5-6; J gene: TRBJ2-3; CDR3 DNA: TGTGCCAGCAGCTTAGGGCAGTACACAGATACGCAGTATTTT; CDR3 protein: CASSLGQYTDTQYF
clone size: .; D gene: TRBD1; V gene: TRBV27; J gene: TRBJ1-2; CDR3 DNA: TGTGCCAGCAGTACGGACAGGAGCGGTGGCTACACCTTC; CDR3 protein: CASSTDRSGGYTF
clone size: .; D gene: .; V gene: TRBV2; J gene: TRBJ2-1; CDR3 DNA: TGTGCCAGCGGAGAGTTCCGGGGGAACAATGAGCAGTTCTTC; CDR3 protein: CASGEFRGNNEQFF
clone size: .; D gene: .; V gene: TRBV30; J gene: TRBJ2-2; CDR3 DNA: TGTGCCTGGAGTCCGGGACACCTGAACACCGGGGAGCTGTTTTTT; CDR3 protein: CAWSPGHLNTGELFF
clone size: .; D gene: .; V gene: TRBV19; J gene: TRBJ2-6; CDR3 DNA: TGTGCCAGTAGTATATTTCTCTCGTCTGGGGCCAACGTCCTGACTTTC; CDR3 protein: CASSIFLSSGANVLTF
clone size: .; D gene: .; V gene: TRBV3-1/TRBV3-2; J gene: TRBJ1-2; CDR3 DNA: TGTGCCAGCAGCCAATTCGGGTCCCCCTATGGCTACACCTTC; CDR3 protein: CASSQFGSPYGYTF
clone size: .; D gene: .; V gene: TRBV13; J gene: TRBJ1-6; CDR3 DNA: TGTGCCAGCACCATGCGGGGGGATAATTCACCCCTCCACTTT; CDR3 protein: CASTMRGDNSPLHF
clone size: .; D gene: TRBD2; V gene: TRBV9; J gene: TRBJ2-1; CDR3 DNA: TGTGCCAGCAGCATTAGCGGGCCCTACAATGAGCAGTTCTTC; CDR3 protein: CASSISGPYNEQFF
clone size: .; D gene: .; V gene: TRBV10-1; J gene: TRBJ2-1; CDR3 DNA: TGCGCCAGCAGCGCCTCCCCTAGAGGTGAGCAGTTCTTC; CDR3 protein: CASSASPRGEQFF
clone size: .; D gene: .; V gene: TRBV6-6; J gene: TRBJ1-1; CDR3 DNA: TGTGCCAGCAGTTATCCGGCTGAGTTGAACACTGAAGCTTTCTTT; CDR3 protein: CASSYPAELNTEAFF
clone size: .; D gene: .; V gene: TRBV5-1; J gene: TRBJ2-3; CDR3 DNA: TGCGCCAGCAGCTTGTCGGGGGGCGCAGGAGATACGCAGTATTTT; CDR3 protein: CASSLSGGAGDTQYF
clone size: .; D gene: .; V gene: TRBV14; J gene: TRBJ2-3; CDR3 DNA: TGTGCCAGCAGCCGCGCTAAGGGCCTATGGGAGCGCCGCACAGATACGCAGTATTTT; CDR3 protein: CASSRAKGLWERRTDTQYF
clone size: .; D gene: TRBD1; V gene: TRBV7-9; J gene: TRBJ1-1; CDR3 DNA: TGTGCCAGCAGCTTATGGCAGGGGGCGCTGGGCACTGAAGCTTTCTTT; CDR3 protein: CASSLWQGALGTEAFF
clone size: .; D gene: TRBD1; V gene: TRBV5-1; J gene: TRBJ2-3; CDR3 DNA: TGCGCCAGCAGCCCTTACCGGGACAGAGGGGCGCAGTATTTT; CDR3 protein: CASSPYRDRGAQYF
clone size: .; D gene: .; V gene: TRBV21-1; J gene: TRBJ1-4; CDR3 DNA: TGTGCCAGCACCGCGGACAGACATAATGAAAAACTGTTTTTT; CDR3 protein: CASTADRHNEKLFF
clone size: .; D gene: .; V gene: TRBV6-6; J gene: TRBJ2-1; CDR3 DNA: TGTGCCAGCAGTTACTCGAGGCGGGAGCAGTTCTTC; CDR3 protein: CASSYSRREQFF
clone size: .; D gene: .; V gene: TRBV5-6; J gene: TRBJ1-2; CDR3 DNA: TGTGCCAGCAGCTTGGGGGGGAACTATGGCTACACCTTC; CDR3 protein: CASSLGGNYGYTF
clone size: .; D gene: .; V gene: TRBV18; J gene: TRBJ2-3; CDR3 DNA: TGTGCCAGCTCGGTACAGGGAGATACGCAGTATTTT; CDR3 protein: CASSVQGDTQYF
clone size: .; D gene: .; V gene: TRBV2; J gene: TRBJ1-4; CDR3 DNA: TGTGCCAGCAGTGGCCGGACGGGCCCCAATGAAAAACTGTTTTTT; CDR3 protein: CASSGRTGPNEKLFF
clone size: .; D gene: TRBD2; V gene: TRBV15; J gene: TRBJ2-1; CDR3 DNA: TGTGCCACCAGCAGAGATGGGGGGGGACGGGAGCAGTTCTTC; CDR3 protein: CATSRDGGGREQFF
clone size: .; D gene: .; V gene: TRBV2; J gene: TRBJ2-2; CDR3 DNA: TGTGCCAGCAGGGGGGGGCCCAACACCGGGGAGCTGTTTTTT; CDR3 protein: CASRGGPNTGELFF
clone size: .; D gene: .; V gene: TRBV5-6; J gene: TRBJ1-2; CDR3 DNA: TGTGCCAGCAGCCGAGGGAGTACCTATGGCTACACCTTC; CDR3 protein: CASSRGSTYGYTF